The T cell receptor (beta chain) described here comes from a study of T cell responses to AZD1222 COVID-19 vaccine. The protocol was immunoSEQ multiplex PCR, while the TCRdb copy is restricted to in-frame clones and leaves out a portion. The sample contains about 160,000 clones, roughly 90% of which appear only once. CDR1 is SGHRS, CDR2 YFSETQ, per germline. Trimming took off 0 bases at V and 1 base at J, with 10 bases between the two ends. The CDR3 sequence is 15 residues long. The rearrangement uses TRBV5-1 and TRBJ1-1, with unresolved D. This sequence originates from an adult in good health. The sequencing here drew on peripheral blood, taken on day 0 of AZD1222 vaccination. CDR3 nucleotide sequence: TGCGCCAGCAGCTTGGGGGAGGCGGCGAACACTGAAGCTTTCTTT. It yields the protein CASSLGEAANTEAFF.